The 16 T cell receptor beta chains below come from one sample, sequenced in a study of siplizumab effects on memory and regulatory T cells (dated by TCRdb to about 2019). The library was produced with the immunoSEQ multiplex PCR assay. TCRdb retrieved this table from immuneACCESS and kept in-frame rearrangements only. Not all clones are present; in checked studies, unresolved V genes account for under half, and no reason is known for the remainder. This sample is represented by under 85,000 clones; approximately 88% of them were singletons. The leading ten clones occupy under 2% of the sample. Sequenced: Tregs sorted from blood. These TCRs come from a human donor in good health.

Worth noting for this clone: This specimen includes other DNA sequences encoding the same CDR3. The V and J genes are TRBV5-1 and TRBJ2-5, with D perhaps assigned TRBD1 or TRBD2 (6 bases each). V was trimmed by 3 bases and J by 1 base, leaving 10 bases between them. The CDR3 has 14 residues. Germline CDR1 SGHRS, CDR2 YFSETQ. In DNA form, the CDR3 reads TGCGCCAGCAGCTGGGGGGCAGCCCAAGAGACCCAGTACTTC. Translation gives CASSWGAAQETQYF.

The chain links TRBV9 to TRBJ2-4; no clear D gene. The CDR3 totals 13 residues. CDR1 is SGDLS, CDR2 YYNGEE, per germline. The V gene lost 2 bases and the J gene lost 9 bases, with 12 bases spanning the gap. The CDR3 bases are TGTGCCAGCAGCGTTTCAAGAGAGAGCATTCAGTACTTC. Residues: CASSVSRESIQYF.

The V gene is TRBV6-1, the J gene TRBJ2-1; D unclear. Germline values: CDR1 MNHNS, CDR2 SASEGT. Trimming removed 4 bases from V and 7 bases from J, with 2 bases in between. The CDR3 has 10 amino acids. The CDR3 DNA sequence: TGTGCCAGCAGTGCGAATGAGCAGTTCTTC. This sequence encodes CASSANEQFF.

V is TRBV13 and J is TRBJ2-2, with 7 positions matching TRBD2. With V trimmed by 5 bases and J by 4 bases, 10 bases remained unmatched. Germline CDR1 and CDR2: PRHDT and FYEKMQ (reference sequence). This CDR3 comprises 16 residues. As DNA, the CDR3 is TGTGCCAGCAGCCTCCTTGGATCGGGGGGCACCGGGGAGCTGTTTTTT. Translating it yields CASSLLGSGGTGELFF.

V and J are TRBV19 and TRBJ2-3, with D uncertain. The length of the CDR3 is 17 residues. The germline CDR1 and CDR2 sequences are LNHDA and SQIVND (reference sequence). V was clipped by 2 bases and J by 1 base, with 16 bases between them. CDR3 sequence reads: CASSIRAATLGTDTQYF. Written as DNA, the CDR3 is TGTGCCAGTAGTATAAGAGCCGCTACCTTAGGCACAGATACGCAGTATTTT.

The rearrangement uses TRBV30 and TRBJ1-5; D is ambiguous. Trimming left V 2 bases short and J 3 bases short, with 8 bases between. The germline gives CDR1 GTSNPN, CDR2 SVGIG (reference sequence). This CDR3 has 13 amino acids. CDR3 bases: TGTGCCTGGAGTTCGCAGGTCAATCAGCCCCAGCATTTT. Protein: CAWSSQVNQPQHF.

The rearrangement joins TRBV6-6 to TRBJ1-3; 8 bases line up with TRBD1. This CDR3 region has 14 residues. Per germline, CDR1 MNHNY and CDR2 SVGAGI (reference sequence). V shed 6 bases and J 4 bases; nucleotides not matched to a gene: 5. The CDR3 nucleotides read TGTGCCAGCAGGGACAGGGTTAAAGGAAACACCATATATTTT. It yields the protein CASRDRVKGNTIYF.

The J gene is TRBJ2-1, the V gene TRBV29-1; either TRBD1 or TRBD2 may fit D (5 bases each). Germline values: CDR1 SQVTM, CDR2 ANQGSEA. CDR3 length: 12 amino acids. Trimming removed 8 bases from V and 4 bases from J, with 12 bases in between. The CDR3 DNA follows: TGCAGCTCCGAGGGGTTTTACAATGAGCAGTTCTTC. Protein sequence: CSSEGFYNEQFF.

The chain carries TRBV6-6 and TRBJ2-2, with TRBD2 matching over 8 bases. From germline, CDR1 is MNHNY and CDR2 SVGAGI (reference sequence). CDR3 length equals 16 residues. V shed 4 bases, J shed 6 bases, and the junction held 10 bases outside the gene matches. This CDR3 reads CASSSIAGGGAGELFF. The CDR3 bases are TGTGCCAGCAGTTCTATCGCGGGAGGAGGGGCCGGGGAGCTGTTTTTT.

The chain is built from TRBV5-1 and TRBJ2-1, with a possible D match to TRBD2 (5 bases). Trimming stripped 5 bases from V and 0 bases from J, with 12 bases between. From germline, CDR1 is SGHRS and CDR2 YFSETQ. The CDR3 has 15 amino acids. CDR3 region: CASRSAGSSYNEQFF. CDR3 in DNA: TGCGCCAGCAGGTCCGCGGGCAGCTCCTACAATGAGCAGTTCTTC.

This clone was picked up a small number of times. This chain connects TRBV21-1 to TRBJ1-5. TRBV21-1 is a pseudogene segment. The CDR3 sequence is 13 residues long. CDR3: CASGTAPNQPQHF. CDR3 in DNA: TGTGCCAGCGGCACAGCTCCCAATCAGCCCCAGCATTTT.

This rearrangement joins TRBV9 to TRBJ1-3; no clear D gene. CDR3 length: 16 amino acids. V shed 0 bases and J shed 2 bases, with 12 bases lying between them. Per the germline V gene, CDR1 is SGDLS and CDR2 is YYNGEE. CDR3 amino acids: CASSVVGLRTGNTIYF. Written as DNA, the CDR3 is TGTGCCAGCAGCGTAGTAGGGTTAAGAACTGGAAACACCATATATTTT.

The chain employs TRBV13 and TRBJ1-5; D might be TRBD1 (5 bases). Germline CDR1 is PRHDT and CDR2 is FYEKMQ (reference sequence). V was pared by 4 bases and J by 9 bases, with 16 bases between. This CDR3 has 14 residues. The CDR3 DNA reads as TGTGCCAGCAGCTCACAGGAGGCTCCAGGGCCCCAGCATTTT. Translation: CASSSQEAPGPQHF.

The chain carries TRBV5-4 and TRBJ1-2; possibly TRBD1 for D (6 bases). Trimming shortened V by 6 bases and J by 2 bases, and 8 bases separated the two germline ends. The CDR3 has 12 amino acids. The germline gives CDR1 SGHNT, CDR2 YYREEE (reference sequence). DNA of the CDR3: TGTGCCAGCAAGGACAGAAACTATGGCTACACCTTC. Protein: CASKDRNYGYTF.

The CDR3 region is CASGLERTGGAYGYTF. CDR3 bases: TGTGCTAGTGGTTTAGAACGGACAGGCGGGGCCTATGGCTACACCTTC. V gene TRBV12-5 combines with J gene TRBJ1-2; 7 bases map to TRBD1. CDR1 LGHNT and CDR2 FRNRAP come from the germline V gene. With 3 bases clipped from V and 4 bases from J, the junction kept 11 bases outside the gene matches. CDR3 size: 16 residues.

The genes are TRBV5-1 and TRBJ2-1; TRBD2 matches at 8 bases. The CDR3 covers 16 residues. The germline V gene has CDR1 SGHRS and CDR2 YFSETQ. The trim removed 4 bases at V and 0 bases at J, leaving 6 bases unmatched. The CDR3 DNA reads TGCGCCAGCAGCCCCCCGAGCGGGAGCTCCTACAATGAGCAGTTCTTC. This encodes CASSPPSGSSYNEQFF. Drawing the rest from reference TRBV5-1 and TRBJ2-1, the complete variable domain is KAGVTQTPRYLIKTRGQQVTLSCSPISGHRSVSWYQQTPGQGLQFLFEYFSETQRNKGNFPGRFSGRQFSNSRSEMNVSTLELGDSALYLCASSPPSGSSYNEQFFGPGTRLTVL.